This is a list of T cell receptor beta chains from one sample in a study of Graves' ophthalmopathy and Graves' hyperthyroidism. A single record per CDR3 protein comes from TCRdb applying MiXCR to the multiplex PCR reads. The sample consists of approximately 640,000 distinct CDR3 sequences, about 38% of them appearing once. The sample comprised peripheral blood. The receptor set was obtained from an adult man with Graves' ophthalmopathy. Both conserved end residues are part of each CDR3. The D gene is left open where the match is weak. Clone size is not always given. Where it is, it says once, few, many or a class for expanded clones.

.	TRBD2	TRBV7-2	TRBJ2-5	CASSLGLGGSYQETQYF	TGTGCCAGCAGCTTGGGACTAGGAGGTTCGTACCAAGAGACCCAGTACTTC
few	.	TRBV12-3/TRBV12-4	TRBJ2-6	CASKKSGSGANVLTF	TGTGCCAGCAAAAAATCGGGGTCTGGGGCCAACGTCCTGACTTTC
many	TRBD1	TRBV9	TRBJ1-5	CASSGGQGGVQPQHF	TGTGCCAGCAGCGGAGGACAGGGAGGTGTTCAGCCCCAGCATTTT
few	.	TRBV4-2	TRBJ2-6	CASSQDRGGVLTF	TGTGCCAGCAGCCAAGATCGAGGGGGCGTCCTGACTTTC
many	.	TRBV10-3	TRBJ1-5	CASSEVGAPPQHF	TGTGCCAGCAGTGAAGTCGGGGCGCCGCCCCAGCATTTT
once	TRBD2	TRBV11-2	TRBJ2-5	CASRHWGREITQETQYF	TGTGCCAGCAGGCATTGGGGGAGGGAGATTACCCAAGAGACCCAGTACTTC
few	.	TRBV2	TRBJ2-3	CASTTRVTDTQYF	TGTGCCAGTACGACTCGGGTCACAGATACGCAGTATTTT
.	.	TRBV7-2	TRBJ1-3	CASSLVAGAYGNTIYF	TGTGCCAGCAGCTTAGTGGCGGGAGCTTACGGAAACACCATATATTTT
many	.	TRBV20-1	TRBJ1-6	CSASYDRFNSPLHF	TGCAGTGCTAGTTACGACAGGTTTAATTCACCCCTCCACTTT
many	.	TRBV25-1	TRBJ2-5	CASSDPVSQYF	TGTGCCAGCAGCGATCCGGTGTCCCAGTACTTC
many	.	TRBV14	TRBJ1-3	CASSQEGRSSSGKAIYF	TGTGCCAGCAGCCAAGAAGGCAGGAGTTCCTCTGGAAAGGCCATATATTTT
.	.	TRBV20-1	TRBJ2-1	CSARHLEQFF	TGCAGTGCTAGACACCTTGAGCAGTTCTTC
.	.	TRBV19	TRBJ2-5	CASSYRTEMGETQYF	TGTGCCAGTAGTTACCGGACGGAGATGGGTGAGACCCAGTACTTC
few	TRBD1	TRBV20-1	TRBJ1-2	CSASGPSGTGGNYGYTF	TGCAGTGCTAGTGGTCCCTCCGGGACAGGGGGAAACTATGGCTACACCTTC
many	.	TRBV10-3	TRBJ2-5	CASRAGGRRETQYF	TGTGCCAGTAGAGCTGGGGGGAGAAGAGAGACCCAGTACTTC
.	.	TRBV10-2	TRBJ1-2	CASSESTGSNYGYTF	TGCGCCAGCAGTGAGTCTACGGGGAGTAACTATGGCTACACCTTC
many	.	TRBV5-8	TRBJ2-5	CASSFRAAYGETQYF	TGTGCCAGCAGCTTTAGGGCGGCCTACGGAGAGACCCAGTACTTC
.	.	TRBV10-3	TRBJ1-4	CASSTGGNEKLFF	TGTGCCAGCTCGACGGGGGGAAATGAAAAACTGTTTTTT
.	.	TRBV10-2	TRBJ2-6	CASKTGPSGANVLTF	TGCGCCAGCAAGACAGGACCTTCTGGGGCCAACGTCCTGACTTTC
.	.	TRBV12-2	TRBJ1-6	CASRLASPLHF	TGTGCAAGTCGCTTAGCTTCACCCCTCCACTTT
few	.	TRBV2	TRBJ2-2	CASTALRDTGELFF	TGTGCCAGCACCGCGTTACGAGACACCGGGGAGCTGTTTTTT
many	TRBD2	TRBV9	TRBJ2-5	CASSAGLAQETQYF	TGTGCCAGCAGCGCCGGACTAGCCCAAGAGACCCAGTACTTC
many	TRBD2	TRBV9	TRBJ2-7	CASSFSGSSEQYF	TGTGCCAGCAGCTTCAGCGGGAGTAGCGAGCAGTACTTC
few	TRBD1	TRBV20-1	TRBJ2-7	CSAPLRGLSYEQYF	TGCAGTGCTCCCCTTAGGGGGCTCTCTTACGAGCAGTACTTC
many	.	TRBV10-3	TRBJ2-5	CASSYSPRIETQYF	TGTGCCAGCAGTTACTCTCCGCGGATAGAGACCCAGTACTTC
.	.	TRBV13	TRBJ2-1	CASSLVGGGSSYNEQFF	TGTGCCAGCAGCTTGGTAGGGGGAGGAAGCTCCTACAATGAGCAGTTCTTC
few	.	TRBV24-1	TRBJ2-3	CATSDFEDSTDTQYF	TGTGCCACCAGTGATTTTGAGGATAGCACAGATACGCAGTATTTT
.	TRBD1	TRBV25-1	TRBJ1-2	CASSEPGGDRYGYTF	TGTGCCAGCAGTGAGCCAGGGGGCGACAGATATGGCTACACCTTC
once	.	TRBV12-5	TRBJ1-5	CASSLTQETQHF	TGTGCCAGCAGTCTCACGCAAGAGACCCAGCATTTT
many	.	TRBV12-5	TRBJ1-6	CASGLWQGGNSPLHF	TGTGCTAGTGGTTTGTGGCAGGGCGGGAATTCACCCCTCCACTTT
.	.	TRBV12-3/TRBV12-4	TRBJ1-5	CASSRYRGNQPQHF	TGTGCCAGCAGTCGCTACAGGGGCAATCAGCCCCAGCATTTT
.	.	TRBV25-1	TRBJ2-5	CASSPQRKGPGPYF	TGTGCCAGCTCACCGCAGAGAAAGGGGCCGGGGCCGTACTTC
.	TRBD1	TRBV14	TRBJ1-6	CASSLRTGLPSSPLHF	TGTGCCAGCAGCCTAAGGACAGGGCTACCTAGTTCACCCCTCCACTTT
.	.	TRBV5-1	TRBJ1-2	CASSPHQQARDGYTF	TGCGCCAGCAGCCCGCATCAACAGGCAAGGGATGGCTACACCTTC
.	TRBD1	TRBV7-9	TRBJ1-4	CASSQSVRGRETNVKLFF	TGTGCCAGCAGCCAATCTGTGAGGGGGCGTGAAACTAATGTAAAACTGTTTTTT
many	.	TRBV5-1	TRBJ1-3	CASSPHEGRNTIYF	TGCGCCAGCAGCCCCCATGAGGGCCGAAACACCATATATTTT
.	.	TRBV19	TRBJ1-2	CASTATPGLYGYTF	TGTGCCAGTACCGCCACCCCGGGGCTCTATGGCTACACCTTC
once	TRBD1	TRBV9	TRBJ2-6	CASSPADRGSSGANVLTF	TGTGCCAGCAGTCCCGCAGACAGGGGAAGCTCTGGGGCCAACGTCCTGACTTTC
.	.	TRBV10-3	TRBJ2-1	CAIMDISYNEQFF	TGTGCCATCATGGACATCTCCTACAATGAGCAGTTCTTC
.	.	TRBV5-1	TRBJ2-3	CASRFTAADTQYF	TGCGCCAGCAGGTTTACAGCCGCAGATACGCAGTATTTT
once	.	TRBV29-1	TRBJ1-1	CSSESPGSGAEAFF	TGCAGCAGTGAATCTCCAGGGTCTGGCGCTGAAGCTTTCTTT
.	TRBD1	TRBV29-1	TRBJ1-2	CSPGQGGSGYTF	TGCAGTCCCGGACAGGGGGGCTCTGGCTACACCTTC
many	TRBD1	TRBV25-1	TRBJ2-2	CASSGQDRGRTGELFF	TGTGCCAGCAGTGGTCAGGACAGGGGGCGCACCGGGGAGCTGTTTTTT
many	.	TRBV19	TRBJ2-6	CISRDDVAGANVLTF	TGTATTTCCAGGGATGATGTCGCTGGGGCCAACGTCCTGACTTTC
many	TRBD1	TRBV20-1	TRBJ1-2	CSASLTTTGAYGYTF	TGCAGTGCTAGCCTGACCACTACAGGGGCCTATGGCTACACCTTC
.	TRBD2	TRBV7-2	TRBJ2-5	CASSQVLAGDQETQYF	TGTGCCAGCAGCCAAGTCTTAGCGGGGGACCAAGAGACCCAGTACTTC
many	TRBD1	TRBV4-2	TRBJ1-6	CASSQEMGQGDSPLHF	TGTGCCAGCAGCCAAGAGATGGGACAGGGGGATTCACCCCTCCACTTT
.	TRBD1	TRBV7-2	TRBJ1-3	CASSGDRGPAIYF	TGTGCCAGCAGTGGGGACAGGGGCCCCGCCATATATTTT
many	.	TRBV9	TRBJ1-4	CASSVDSGGGEKLFF	TGTGCCAGCAGCGTAGATTCGGGGGGTGGTGAAAAACTGTTTTTT